The following is a T cell receptor (beta chain) sequence with its context. Profiled with immunoSEQ multiplex PCR; TCRdb holds only in-frame clones, not every one. The sample lists some 340,000 clones; 85% were seen once. The CDR3 extends over 15 amino acids. Germline V gene lookup returns CDR1 SGHVS and CDR2 FQNEAQ. V shed 0 bases, J shed 4 bases, and the junction held 3 bases outside the gene matches. This sample was included in a study of blood T cell repertoires in COVID-19. Input material: peripheral blood. This chain joins TRBV7-8 and TRBJ2-3; 8 nucleotides agree with TRBD2. The source of this sequence is a woman in her late teens or twenties with acute or convalescent COVID-19. Here the CDR3 reads CASSLASGVADTQYF. The CDR3, as DNA: TGTGCCAGCAGCTTAGCTAGCGGGGTAGCAGATACGCAGTATTTT.